These 14 T cell receptor beta chains were all obtained from the same sample, sequenced in a study of neurological immune-mediated disorders. One entry per CDR3 protein, called by TCRdb with MiXCR from the 5' RACE reads. The data show tens of thousands of distinct CDR3 sequences, with around 4.6% seen just once and around 2.3% held by the top ten. The sequenced material came from PBMCs. These receptors all stem from a woman aged 30 to 39 with multiple sclerosis.

This chain joins TRBV15 and TRBJ2-1; tentatively, D is TRBD2 (5 bases). The CDR3 runs to 15 residues. CDR1 is LNHNV, CDR2 YYDKDF, per germline (reference sequence). The V end was cut by 3 bases, the J end by 7 bases, with 16 bases between. The CDR3 bases are TGTGCCACCAGCAGTGGGGAGCTGGGCATAAATGAGCAGTTCTTC. It is translated as CATSSGELGINEQFF.

A few counts support this clonotype. V gene TRBV28 combines with J gene TRBJ2-7; D not certain. CDR3 length: 15 amino acids. The germline V and J ends were trimmed by 5 bases and 0 bases, with 14 bases remaining between them. Germline V gene lookup returns CDR1 MDHEN and CDR2 SYDVKM. The CDR3 loop reads CASSGTGLPSYEQYF. The CDR3 nucleotides read TGTGCCAGCAGTGGAACGGGCCTACCCTCCTACGAGCAGTACTTC.

This clonotype was recorded many times. This sequence joins TRBV4-1 and TRBJ2-1; the match to TRBD1 covers 7 bases. The CDR3 is 17 amino acids. Germline-derived CDR1 and CDR2 are MGHRA and YSYEKL. V dropped 0 bases and J dropped 4; count of bases not matched to a gene: 9. CDR3 region: CASSQEDSRDSYNEQFF. As DNA, the CDR3 is TGCGCCAGCAGCCAAGAGGATTCTCGGGACAGTTACAATGAGCAGTTCTTC.

This clonotype was detected many times. The genes are TRBV20-1 and TRBJ2-3; TRBD2 matches at 11 bases. There are 17 residues in the CDR3. The germline gives CDR1 DFQATT, CDR2 SNEGSKA (reference sequence). The V gene end was trimmed by 3 bases and the J gene end by 5 bases; junction bases not matched to a gene: 13. The CDR3 protein is CSARGFSGRAGGDTQYF. In DNA, the CDR3 is TGCAGTGCTAGGGGCTTTAGCGGGAGGGCCGGGGGAGATACGCAGTATTTT.

This clonotype was found many times. The J gene is TRBJ1-1, the V gene TRBV5-1; D is possibly TRBD1 (5 bases). Germline V CDR1 and CDR2: SGHRS, YFSETQ. The CDR3 spans 15 residues. Trimming stripped 2 bases from V and 11 bases from J, with 22 bases between. The CDR3 spells CASSFDVARGSDAFF. The CDR3 region has the DNA TGCGCCAGCAGCTTCGATGTGGCAAGGGGTTCCGACGCTTTCTTT.

This clonotype was recorded at least ten times. CDR3 DNA sequence: TGTGCCACCAGTGACCCCGGGCAGGGAAGTTACGAGCAGTACTTC. Protein product: CATSDPGQGSYEQYF. The chain links TRBV24-1 to TRBJ2-7, with TRBD1 as a possible D gene (5 bases). Trimming removed 4 bases at V and 4 bases at J, with 16 bases between. CDR3 length equals 15 residues. Looked up from germline, CDR1 is KGHDR and CDR2 is SFDVKD.

With regard to this clonotype: This may come from a read error, since a much larger clone is one base off. V and J are TRBV20-1 and TRBJ2-4; 13 nucleotides align to TRBD2. This CDR3 is built from 17 residues. Germline CDR1 is DFQATT and CDR2 is SNEGSKA (reference sequence). In nucleotides, the CDR3 is TGCAGTGCTAGTTCCGACGGACTAGCGGGAGACAAAAAAATTCAGTACTTC. It is translated as CSASSDGLAGDKKIQYF.

This clonotype was counted at least ten times. The chain combines TRBV20-1 with TRBJ2-4, with a tentative D call TRBD2 (6 bases). V shed 0 bases and J shed 7 bases, with 10 bases lying between them. CDR1 is DFQATT and CDR2 is SNEGSKA in the germline V gene (reference sequence). This CDR3 has 13 amino acids. The CDR3 spells CSAREIGGNIQYF. The CDR3, as DNA: TGCAGTGCTAGAGAGATTGGGGGGAACATTCAGTACTTC.

This clonotype was seen ten or more times. V usage is TRBV20-1 and J usage is TRBJ2-7; maybe TRBD2 (6 bases). The CDR3 is 13 amino acids. Germline V CDR1 and CDR2: DFQATT, SNEGSKA (reference sequence). V was trimmed by 3 bases and J by 2 bases, leaving 11 bases between them. CDR3: CSASLAGTYEQYV. CDR3 in DNA: TGCAGTGCTAGCTTGGCGGGGACCTACGAGCAGTACGTC.

The V call is TRBV30, the J call TRBJ1-5; TRBD1 agrees at 7 bases. The CDR3 consists of 17 residues. The junction had 15 bases not matched to a gene; V was cut back by 3 bases and J by 4 bases. Per germline, CDR1 GTSNPN and CDR2 SVGIG (reference sequence). This CDR3 is CAWSPRGGPKGNQPQHF. As DNA, the CDR3 is TGTGCCTGGAGCCCTAGAGGGGGCCCAAAAGGAAATCAGCCCCAGCATTTT.

This clonotype was seen at least ten times. V is TRBV14 and J is TRBJ1-1, with TRBD1 matching 8 bases. Unmatched junction bases numbered 11, after V lost 0 bases and J lost 5 bases. This CDR3 is 17 amino acids long. CDR1 SGHDN and CDR2 FVKESK come from the germline V gene. CDR3: CASSQDWRQGRETEAFF. The CDR3 DNA reads as TGTGCCAGCAGCCAAGATTGGAGACAGGGGCGGGAGACTGAAGCTTTCTTT.

This clonotype was seen ten or more times. The J gene is TRBJ2-2, the V gene TRBV3-1; D might be TRBD1 (6 bases). The CDR3 totals 15 residues. Trimming shortened V by 0 bases and J by 3 bases, and 8 bases separated the two germline ends. CDR1 and CDR2 (germline): LGHDT, YNNKEL (reference sequence). As DNA, the CDR3 is TGTGCCAGCAGCCAAGAAGGGGGACACACCGGGGAGCTGTTTTTT. Its protein is CASSQEGGHTGELFF.

This clonotype was picked up many times. This chain links TRBV5-1 with TRBJ1-3, with 7 bases lining up with TRBD1. Germline loops: CDR1 SGHRS, CDR2 YFSETQ. This CDR3 is 15 amino acids long. V lost 4 bases to trimming and J lost 0 bases; unmatched junction nucleotides: 4. The CDR3 reads CASSGGTVSGNTIYF. The CDR3 DNA reads TGCGCCAGCAGCGGGGGGACAGTCTCTGGAAACACCATATATTTT.

This clonotype appeared many times. The chain carries TRBV29-1 and TRBJ2-7; D is unresolved. The CDR3 is 12 amino acids. Trimming stripped 6 bases from V and 6 bases from J, with 15 bases between. Germline assignment: CDR1 SQVTM and CDR2 ANQGSEA. The CDR3, as DNA: TGCAGCGTCACGCTCGGCAGATCCGAGCAGTACTTC. Its translation is CSVTLGRSEQYF.